A selection of T cell receptor beta chains follows, all from one sample in a study of cytomegalovirus exposure and HLA in healthy donors. The data were produced by immunoSEQ multiplex PCR, yet TCRdb's version contains in-frame clones alone and is incomplete. The data show roughly 180,000 clones, under 85% seen once. Input material: PBMCs. The receptors stem from a man in his late teens or twenties in good health and CMV-seronegative. CDR3s include the opening cysteine and the closing phenylalanine or tryptophan. The order of the fields is J gene, D gene, V gene, clone size, CDR3 DNA, CDR3 protein. D genes are given only for firm matches. Expanded clones are given a class, and other clones once, few, many or no size at all.

j_call: TRBJ2-7; d_call: -; v_call: TRBV27; clone_size: -; cdr3_nt: TGTGCCAGCAGTTTACTGGATTCGGGCTACGAGCAGTACTTC; cdr3_aa: CASSLLDSGYEQYF
j_call: TRBJ1-2; d_call: -; v_call: TRBV27; clone_size: few; cdr3_nt: TGTGCCAGCAGTCCTTCTGGCAGGGCTCCTTACTATGGCTACACCTTC; cdr3_aa: CASSPSGRAPYYGYTF
j_call: TRBJ2-5; d_call: -; v_call: TRBV7-7; clone_size: -; cdr3_nt: TGTGCTAGCAGCTTAGGAGGGCCCCCGGGGGAGACCCAGTACTTC; cdr3_aa: CASSLGGPPGETQYF
j_call: TRBJ2-1; d_call: -; v_call: TRBV28; clone_size: -; cdr3_nt: TGTGCCAGCACCCTTGGACTCCTTAAGTACAATGAGCAGTTCTTC; cdr3_aa: CASTLGLLKYNEQFF
j_call: TRBJ2-5; d_call: -; v_call: TRBV19; clone_size: -; cdr3_nt: TGTGCCAGTAGTCCGGGCAGGGTCCAAGAGACCCAGTACTTC; cdr3_aa: CASSPGRVQETQYF
j_call: TRBJ2-1; d_call: -; v_call: TRBV9; clone_size: once; cdr3_nt: TGTGCCAGCAGCGTAGCAAGCCACAATGAGCAGTTCTTC; cdr3_aa: CASSVASHNEQFF
j_call: TRBJ1-4; d_call: -; v_call: TRBV4-1; clone_size: -; cdr3_nt: TGCGCCAGCAGCCACATTAAACAGGGAAAACTGTTTTTT; cdr3_aa: CASSHIKQGKLFF
j_call: TRBJ2-7; d_call: TRBD2; v_call: TRBV25-1; clone_size: -; cdr3_nt: TGTGCCAGCAGTTTCCATTTTGGGACTAGCTACGAGCAGTACTTC; cdr3_aa: CASSFHFGTSYEQYF
j_call: TRBJ2-7; d_call: TRBD2; v_call: TRBV9; clone_size: -; cdr3_nt: TGTGCCAGCAGCGGCAGGAATGAGGGAGGGCTGAACGAGCAGTACTTC; cdr3_aa: CASSGRNEGGLNEQYF
j_call: TRBJ2-1; d_call: TRBD2; v_call: TRBV19; clone_size: few; cdr3_nt: TGTGCCAGTAGGTTAGCGGGACAAACGGGTAATGAGCAGTTCTTC; cdr3_aa: CASRLAGQTGNEQFF
j_call: TRBJ1-1; d_call: -; v_call: TRBV25-1; clone_size: -; cdr3_nt: TGTGCCAGCAGAAACACAGGCCTGAACACTGAAGCTTTCTTT; cdr3_aa: CASRNTGLNTEAFF
j_call: TRBJ1-2; d_call: -; v_call: TRBV4-1; clone_size: -; cdr3_nt: TGCGCCAGCAGCCGAACAACGGCCGAAGCCGGGGGTGGCTACACCTTC; cdr3_aa: CASSRTTAEAGGGYTF
j_call: TRBJ2-4; d_call: -; v_call: TRBV6-5; clone_size: few; cdr3_nt: TGTGCCAGCAGGGACATGCTAGCCAAAAACATTCAGTACTTC; cdr3_aa: CASRDMLAKNIQYF
j_call: TRBJ1-2; d_call: -; v_call: TRBV19; clone_size: -; cdr3_nt: TGTGCCAGTATGGGCAGGCGCACTTCTCAGGTACCTAACTATGGCTACACCTTC; cdr3_aa: CASMGRRTSQVPNYGYTF
j_call: TRBJ1-5; d_call: -; v_call: TRBV18; clone_size: -; cdr3_nt: TGTGCCAGCTCACCACGTGGGTGGGAGAGAGATCAGCCCCAGCATTTT; cdr3_aa: CASSPRGWERDQPQHF
j_call: TRBJ2-2; d_call: TRBD1; v_call: TRBV29-1; clone_size: -; cdr3_nt: TGCAGCGTTCGCCCGAGACAAGACAGGGGTTACCGGGGAGCTGTTTTT; cdr3_aa: CSVRPRQDRGYRGAVF
j_call: TRBJ2-1; d_call: -; v_call: TRBV15; clone_size: -; cdr3_nt: TGTGCCCTCCGGGGAGGCGGGCAGTTCTTC; cdr3_aa: CALRGGGQFF
j_call: TRBJ2-6; d_call: TRBD2; v_call: TRBV7-9; clone_size: -; cdr3_nt: TGTGCCAGCAGCTTATCACCCGGGGGGGGGACTGGGGCCAACGTCCTGACTTTC; cdr3_aa: CASSLSPGGGTGANVLTF
j_call: TRBJ1-1; d_call: -; v_call: TRBV6-5; clone_size: -; cdr3_nt: TGTGCCAGCAGTCAGTTGGGAGGGTTCACTGAAGCTTCCTTT; cdr3_aa: CASSQLGGFTEASF
j_call: TRBJ2-5; d_call: -; v_call: TRBV10-2; clone_size: -; cdr3_nt: TGCGCCAGCGGGACTCCAAACCAAGAGACCCAGTACTTC; cdr3_aa: CASGTPNQETQYF
j_call: TRBJ1-2; d_call: -; v_call: TRBV7-2; clone_size: -; cdr3_nt: TGTGCCAGCAGCTTGGGGGCCCAGGTGGGCTACACCTTC; cdr3_aa: CASSLGAQVGYTF
j_call: TRBJ2-7; d_call: -; v_call: TRBV28; clone_size: once; cdr3_nt: TGTGCCAGCCTTGGGATCCCGAGGGACTACGAGCAGTACTTC; cdr3_aa: CASLGIPRDYEQYF
j_call: TRBJ2-7; d_call: TRBD2; v_call: TRBV7-8; clone_size: -; cdr3_nt: TGTGCCAGCAGCCCGTGGGAGGGTAGCGACGAGCAGTACTTC; cdr3_aa: CASSPWEGSDEQYF
j_call: TRBJ1-3; d_call: TRBD1; v_call: TRBV7-9; clone_size: -; cdr3_nt: TGTGCCAGCATTCGACAGGGGACCATCTCTGGAAACACCATATATTTT; cdr3_aa: CASIRQGTISGNTIYF
j_call: TRBJ1-1; d_call: -; v_call: TRBV30; clone_size: -; cdr3_nt: TGTGCCTGGAGTGAAGGGGGCACTGAAGCTTTCTTT; cdr3_aa: CAWSEGGTEAFF
j_call: TRBJ1-2; d_call: -; v_call: TRBV6-1; clone_size: -; cdr3_nt: TGTGCCAGCAGTGAAGCGCTTCGGTACAGGGCGGACTATGGCTACACCTTC; cdr3_aa: CASSEALRYRADYGYTF
j_call: TRBJ2-7; d_call: -; v_call: TRBV7-9; clone_size: -; cdr3_nt: TGTGCCAGCAGCTTAAGAGGGCTCGACGAGCAGTACTTC; cdr3_aa: CASSLRGLDEQYF
j_call: TRBJ2-7; d_call: TRBD1; v_call: TRBV7-9; clone_size: -; cdr3_nt: TGTGCCAGCAGTTTAAAGGACAGGGGCTACGAGCAGTACTTC; cdr3_aa: CASSLKDRGYEQYF
j_call: TRBJ1-3; d_call: TRBD1; v_call: TRBV2; clone_size: once; cdr3_nt: TGTGCCAGCATTCCCTTGGGACAGGGGTGGTACCCAAGCTCTGGAAACACCATATATTTT; cdr3_aa: CASIPLGQGWYPSSGNTIYF
j_call: TRBJ2-3; d_call: TRBD2; v_call: TRBV2; clone_size: -; cdr3_nt: TGTGCCAGCGGCCATAGCGGGAGGCTGGTGGGAGATACGCAGTATTTT; cdr3_aa: CASGHSGRLVGDTQYF
j_call: TRBJ2-3; d_call: TRBD2; v_call: TRBV14; clone_size: -; cdr3_nt: TGTGCCAGCAGCCAAATGCTAGCGGGGGACGGAAATACGCAGTATTTT; cdr3_aa: CASSQMLAGDGNTQYF
j_call: TRBJ2-5; d_call: -; v_call: TRBV30; clone_size: -; cdr3_nt: TGTGCCGCTTCCCGGACGGGGCAAGAGACCCAGTACTTC; cdr3_aa: CAASRTGQETQYF
j_call: TRBJ2-7; d_call: -; v_call: TRBV21-1; clone_size: -; cdr3_nt: TGTGCCAGCAGCATGAAACTAGTTCCCCTTACCTACGAGCAGTACTTC; cdr3_aa: CASSMKLVPLTYEQYF
j_call: TRBJ2-7; d_call: TRBD2; v_call: TRBV27; clone_size: -; cdr3_nt: TGTGCCAGCAGTCGCACTACTAGCGGGAGCTACGAGCAGTACTTC; cdr3_aa: CASSRTTSGSYEQYF
j_call: TRBJ2-2; d_call: -; v_call: TRBV6-4; clone_size: few; cdr3_nt: TGTGCCAGCAGTGAAAGTGGAGACAACACCGGGGAGCTGTTTTTT; cdr3_aa: CASSESGDNTGELFF
j_call: TRBJ2-7; d_call: -; v_call: TRBV27; clone_size: -; cdr3_nt: TGTGCCAGCAGCCGCCCTGACAGAACCTACGAGCAGTACTTC; cdr3_aa: CASSRPDRTYEQYF
j_call: TRBJ2-1; d_call: -; v_call: TRBV28; clone_size: -; cdr3_nt: TGTGCCAGCAGTTTACGGGCTAGCGTATACAATGAGCAGTTCTTC; cdr3_aa: CASSLRASVYNEQFF
j_call: TRBJ2-3; d_call: -; v_call: TRBV19; clone_size: -; cdr3_nt: TGTGCCAGTAGTGTCCAGGACGGGGAATATGATACGCAGTATTTT; cdr3_aa: CASSVQDGEYDTQYF
j_call: TRBJ2-7; d_call: -; v_call: TRBV7-9; clone_size: -; cdr3_nt: TGTTCCAGCAGCCGGGACAACTACGAGCAGTACTTC; cdr3_aa: CSSSRDNYEQYF
j_call: TRBJ2-5; d_call: -; v_call: TRBV6-5; clone_size: -; cdr3_nt: TGTGCCAGCAGTTACTCCCTCGGGTCACAAGAGACCCAGTACTTC; cdr3_aa: CASSYSLGSQETQYF
j_call: TRBJ2-7; d_call: TRBD2; v_call: TRBV7-8; clone_size: -; cdr3_nt: TGTGCCAGCAGCCGAACTAGCGGGGAAGCCTACGAGCAGTACTTC; cdr3_aa: CASSRTSGEAYEQYF
j_call: TRBJ1-2; d_call: -; v_call: TRBV5-1; clone_size: -; cdr3_nt: TGCGCCAGCAGCTCAGTCAGCGAGGGCTCCTATGGCTACACCTTC; cdr3_aa: CASSSVSEGSYGYTF
j_call: TRBJ2-5; d_call: -; v_call: TRBV7-3; clone_size: -; cdr3_nt: TGTGCCAGCAGCTCGGACTACCAAGAGACCCAGTACTTC; cdr3_aa: CASSSDYQETQYF
j_call: TRBJ2-2; d_call: TRBD1; v_call: TRBV18; clone_size: -; cdr3_nt: TGTGCCAGCTCACCCGACAGGGACACCGGGGAGCTGTTTTTT; cdr3_aa: CASSPDRDTGELFF
j_call: TRBJ2-6; d_call: -; v_call: TRBV7-9; clone_size: -; cdr3_nt: TGTTCCAGCAGAAAAACAGGGAGTCTCCTCTCTGGGGCCAACGTCCTGACTTTC; cdr3_aa: CSSRKTGSLLSGANVLTF
j_call: TRBJ2-2; d_call: -; v_call: TRBV7-9; clone_size: -; cdr3_nt: TGTGCCAGCAGCTTAGACAGATATACCGGGGAGCTGTTTTTT; cdr3_aa: CASSLDRYTGELFF
j_call: TRBJ2-7; d_call: TRBD2; v_call: TRBV5-1; clone_size: -; cdr3_nt: TGCGCCAGCAGCTTAAAGCGGGGGGTTGCCTACGAGCAGTACTTC; cdr3_aa: CASSLKRGVAYEQYF
j_call: TRBJ2-5; d_call: -; v_call: TRBV7-9; clone_size: -; cdr3_nt: TGTGCCAGCAGCTTTATTCGGGTCCCAAAAGAGACCCAGTACTTC; cdr3_aa: CASSFIRVPKETQYF
j_call: TRBJ2-1; d_call: -; v_call: TRBV11-2; clone_size: few; cdr3_nt: TGTGCCAGCAGCTTAATAGTCAATGAGCAGTTCTTC; cdr3_aa: CASSLIVNEQFF
j_call: TRBJ1-4; d_call: -; v_call: TRBV28; clone_size: -; cdr3_nt: TGTGCCAGCAGCCAACAGGGCACCAGCAATGAAAAACTGTTTTTT; cdr3_aa: CASSQQGTSNEKLFF
j_call: TRBJ2-1; d_call: TRBD2; v_call: TRBV27; clone_size: -; cdr3_nt: TGTGCCACCCGGAGCGGGAGCATCTACAATGAGCAGTTCTTC; cdr3_aa: CATRSGSIYNEQFF
j_call: TRBJ2-7; d_call: -; v_call: TRBV6-1; clone_size: few; cdr3_nt: TGTGCCAGCAGTGAACCATCCTACGAGCAGTACTTC; cdr3_aa: CASSEPSYEQYF
j_call: TRBJ2-3; d_call: -; v_call: TRBV18; clone_size: -; cdr3_nt: TGTGCCAGCTCACCGAGGGCAGGGGCGGGAGATACGCAGTATTTT; cdr3_aa: CASSPRAGAGDTQYF